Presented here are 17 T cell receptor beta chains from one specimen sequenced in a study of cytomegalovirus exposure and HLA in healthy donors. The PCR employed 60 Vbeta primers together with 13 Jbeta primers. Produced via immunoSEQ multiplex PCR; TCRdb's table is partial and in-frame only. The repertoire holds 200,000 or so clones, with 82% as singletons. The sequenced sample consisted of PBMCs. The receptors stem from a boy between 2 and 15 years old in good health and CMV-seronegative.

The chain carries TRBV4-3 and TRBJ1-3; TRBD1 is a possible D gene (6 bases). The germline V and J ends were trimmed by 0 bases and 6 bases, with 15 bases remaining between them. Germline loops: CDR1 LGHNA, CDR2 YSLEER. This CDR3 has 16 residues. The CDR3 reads CASSQDWDMRANTIYF. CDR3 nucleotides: TGCGCCAGCAGCCAAGATTGGGACATGAGGGCAAACACCATATATTTT.

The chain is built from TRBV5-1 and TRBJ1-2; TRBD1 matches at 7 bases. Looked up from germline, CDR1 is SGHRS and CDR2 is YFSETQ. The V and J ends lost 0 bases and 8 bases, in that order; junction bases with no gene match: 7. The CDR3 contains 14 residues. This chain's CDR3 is CASSLETGSGGYTF. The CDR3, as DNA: TGCGCCAGCAGCTTGGAGACAGGGTCTGGCGGCTACACCTTC.

The CDR3 DNA is TGTGCCAGCAGCTTTTTGACCAGGGTTCTCACAGATACGCAGTATTTT. Its translation: CASSFLTRVLTDTQYF. The chain employs TRBV5-5 and TRBJ2-3; D may be TRBD1 (5 bases). Trimming left V 2 bases short and J 2 bases short, with 15 bases between. The CDR3 is made up of 16 amino acids. The germline V gene encodes CDR1 SGHKS and CDR2 YYEKEE (reference sequence).

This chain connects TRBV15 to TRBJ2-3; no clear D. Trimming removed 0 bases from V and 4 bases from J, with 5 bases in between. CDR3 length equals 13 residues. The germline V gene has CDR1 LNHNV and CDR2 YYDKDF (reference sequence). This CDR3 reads CATSRDHSDTQYF. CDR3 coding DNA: TGTGCCACCAGCAGAGATCATTCAGATACGCAGTATTTT.

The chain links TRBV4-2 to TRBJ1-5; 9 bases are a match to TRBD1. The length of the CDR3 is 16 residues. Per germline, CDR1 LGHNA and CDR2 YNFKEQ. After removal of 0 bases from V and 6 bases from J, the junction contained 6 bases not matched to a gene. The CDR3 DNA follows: TGTGCCAGCAGCCAAGAGTTCGGGACAGGGTTTCAGCCCCAGCATTTT. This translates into CASSQEFGTGFQPQHF.

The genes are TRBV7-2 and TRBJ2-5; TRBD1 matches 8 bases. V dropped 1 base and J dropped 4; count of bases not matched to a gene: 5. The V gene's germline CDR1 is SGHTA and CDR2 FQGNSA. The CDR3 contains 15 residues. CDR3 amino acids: CASSLGQGRRETQYF. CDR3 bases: TGTGCCAGCAGCTTAGGACAGGGGCGGCGAGAGACCCAGTACTTC.

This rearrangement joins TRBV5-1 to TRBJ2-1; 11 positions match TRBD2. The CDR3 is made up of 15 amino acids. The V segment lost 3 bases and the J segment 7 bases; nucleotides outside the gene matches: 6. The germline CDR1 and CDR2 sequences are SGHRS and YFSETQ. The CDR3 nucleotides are TGCGCCAGCAGCTGGGGGACTAGCGGTAATAATGAGCAGTTCTTC. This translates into CASSWGTSGNNEQFF.

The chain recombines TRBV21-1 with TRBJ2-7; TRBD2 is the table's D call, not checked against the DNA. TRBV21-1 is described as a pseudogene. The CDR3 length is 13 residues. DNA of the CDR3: TGTGCCAGCAGCAAAGAGGGGGAGGGGGAGCAGTGCTTC. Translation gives CASSKEGEGEQCF.

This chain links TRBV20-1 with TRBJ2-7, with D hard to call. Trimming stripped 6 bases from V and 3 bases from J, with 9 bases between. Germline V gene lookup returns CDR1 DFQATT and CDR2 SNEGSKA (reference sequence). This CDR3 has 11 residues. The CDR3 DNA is TGCAGTGCAACAGCTAACTACGAGCAGTACTTC. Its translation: CSATANYEQYF.

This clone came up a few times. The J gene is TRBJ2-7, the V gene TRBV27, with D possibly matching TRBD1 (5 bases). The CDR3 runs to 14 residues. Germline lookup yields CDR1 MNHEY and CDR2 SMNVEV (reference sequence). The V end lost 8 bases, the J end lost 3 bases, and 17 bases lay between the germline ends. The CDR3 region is CASSRWGLNYEQYF. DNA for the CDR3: TGTGCCAGCTCCCGGTGGGGCCTGAACTACGAGCAGTACTTC.

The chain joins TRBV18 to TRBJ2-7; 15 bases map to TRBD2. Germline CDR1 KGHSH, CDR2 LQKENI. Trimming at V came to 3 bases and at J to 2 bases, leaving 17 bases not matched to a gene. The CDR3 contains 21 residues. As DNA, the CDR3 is TGTGCCAGCTCACCCTTGTCGCTACCGGGACTAGCGGGGGGAATAACCTACGAGCAGTACTTC. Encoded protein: CASSPLSLPGLAGGITYEQYF.

The CDR3 here is CASSPTGNLNEQFF. In nucleotides, the CDR3 is TGTGCCAGCAGCCCGACGGGGAATTTAAATGAGCAGTTCTTC. The chain uses TRBV9 and TRBJ2-1, with D possibly matching TRBD2 (5 bases). V lost 4 bases and J 7 bases, leaving 15 bases between the germline ends. The germline gives CDR1 SGDLS, CDR2 YYNGEE. The CDR3 covers 14 residues.

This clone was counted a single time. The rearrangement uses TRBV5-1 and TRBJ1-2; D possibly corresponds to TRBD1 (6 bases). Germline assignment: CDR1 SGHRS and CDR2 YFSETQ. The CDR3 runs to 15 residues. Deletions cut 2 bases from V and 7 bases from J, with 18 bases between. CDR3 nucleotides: TGCGCCAGCAGCTTCGCAGGGGCGGTCGAGCGTGGCTACACCTTC. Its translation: CASSFAGAVERGYTF. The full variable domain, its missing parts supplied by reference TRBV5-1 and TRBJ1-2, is KAGVTQTPRYLIKTRGQQVTLSCSPISGHRSVSWYQQTPGQGLQFLFEYFSETQRNKGNFPGRFSGRQFSNSRSEMNVSTLELGDSALYLCASSFAGAVERGYTFGSGTRLTVV.

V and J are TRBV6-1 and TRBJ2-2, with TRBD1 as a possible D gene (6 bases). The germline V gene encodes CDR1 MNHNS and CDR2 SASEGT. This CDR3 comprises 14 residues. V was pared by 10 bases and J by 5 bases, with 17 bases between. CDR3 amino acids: CAISQGMETGELFF. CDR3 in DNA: TGTGCCATTTCACAGGGAATGGAAACCGGGGAGCTGTTTTTT.

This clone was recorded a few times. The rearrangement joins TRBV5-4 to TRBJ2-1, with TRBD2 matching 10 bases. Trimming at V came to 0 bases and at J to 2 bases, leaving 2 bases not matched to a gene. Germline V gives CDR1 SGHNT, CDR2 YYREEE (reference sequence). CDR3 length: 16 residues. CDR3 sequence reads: CASSLGLAGTYNEQFF. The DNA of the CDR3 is TGTGCCAGCAGCTTGGGACTAGCGGGTACCTACAATGAGCAGTTCTTC.

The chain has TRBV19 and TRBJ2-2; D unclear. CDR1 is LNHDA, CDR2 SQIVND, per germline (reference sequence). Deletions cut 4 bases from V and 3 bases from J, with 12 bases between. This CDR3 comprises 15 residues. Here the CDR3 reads CASSKRLSDTGELFF. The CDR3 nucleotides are TGTGCCAGTAGTAAACGCCTGTCGGACACCGGGGAGCTGTTTTTT.

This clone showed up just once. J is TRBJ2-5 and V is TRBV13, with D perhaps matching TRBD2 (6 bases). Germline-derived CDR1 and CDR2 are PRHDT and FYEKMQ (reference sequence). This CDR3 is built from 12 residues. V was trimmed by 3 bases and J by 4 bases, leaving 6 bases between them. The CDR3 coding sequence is TGTGCCAGCAGCTTGCGGGGAGAGACCCAGTACTTC. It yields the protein CASSLRGETQYF.